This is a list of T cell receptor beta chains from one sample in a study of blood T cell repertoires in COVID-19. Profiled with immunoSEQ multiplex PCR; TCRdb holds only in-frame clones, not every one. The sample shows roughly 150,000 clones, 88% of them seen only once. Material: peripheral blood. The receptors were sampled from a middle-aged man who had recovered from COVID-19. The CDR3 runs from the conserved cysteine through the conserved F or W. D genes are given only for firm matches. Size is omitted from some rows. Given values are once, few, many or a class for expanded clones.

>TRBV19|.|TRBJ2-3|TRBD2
CASSAQGLAGGPTDTQYF
TGTGCCAGTAGTGCACAGGGTTTAGCGGGAGGGCCGACAGATACGCAGTATTTT
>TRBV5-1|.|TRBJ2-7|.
CASSIPRASSYEQYF
TGCGCCAGCAGCATTCCCAGGGCCAGCTCCTACGAGCAGTACTTC
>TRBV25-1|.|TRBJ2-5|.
CASSEAVRGETQYF
TGTGCCAGCAGTGAAGCCGTCCGGGGGGAGACCCAGTACTTC
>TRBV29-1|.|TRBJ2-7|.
CSVDPGDSYEQYF
TGCAGCGTTGATCCGGGGGACTCCTACGAGCAGTACTTC
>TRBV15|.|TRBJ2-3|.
CATSAGPDTQYF
TGTGCCACCAGCGCAGGGCCAGATACGCAGTATTTT
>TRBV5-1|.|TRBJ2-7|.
CASSLAPGEQYF
TGCGCCAGCAGCTTGGCCCCAGGCGAGCAGTACTTC
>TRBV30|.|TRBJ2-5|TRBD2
CAWSLGLAGSETQYF
TGTGCCTGGAGTCTAGGTTTAGCGGGGTCAGAGACCCAGTACTTC
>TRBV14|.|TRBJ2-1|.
CASSQGRGPLPYNEQFF
TGTGCCAGCAGCCAAGGGAGGGGGCCTCTGCCCTACAATGAGCAGTTCTTC
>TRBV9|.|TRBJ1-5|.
CASNKAGGNQPQHF
TGTGCCAGCAACAAAGCGGGGGGCAATCAGCCCCAGCATTTT
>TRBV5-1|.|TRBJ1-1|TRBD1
CASSETDRGNSEAFF
TGCGCCAGCAGCGAGACAGACAGGGGGAACTCTGAAGCTTTCTTT
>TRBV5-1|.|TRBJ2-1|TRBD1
CASSSPGTGENNEQFF
TGCGCCAGCAGCTCGCCCGGGACAGGGGAGAACAATGAGCAGTTCTTC
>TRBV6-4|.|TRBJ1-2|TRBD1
CASSDRTGGRGYTF
TGTGCCAGCAGTGATAGGACAGGGGGCAGAGGCTACACCTTC
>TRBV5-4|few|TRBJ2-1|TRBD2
CASSLDRGTSGPYNEQFF
TGTGCCAGCAGCTTGGACCGAGGGACTAGCGGGCCGTACAATGAGCAGTTCTTC
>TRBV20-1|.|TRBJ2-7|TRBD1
CSASPDRGGFLGSSYEQYF
TGCAGTGCTAGTCCCGACAGGGGCGGATTCCTTGGTAGCTCCTACGAGCAGTACTTC
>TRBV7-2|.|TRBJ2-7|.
CASSLTGGPGDEQYF
TGTGCCAGCAGCCTTACCGGGGGGCCAGGGGACGAGCAGTACTTC
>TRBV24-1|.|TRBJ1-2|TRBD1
CATSLDRGYGYTF
TGTGCCACCAGTCTCGACAGGGGGTATGGCTACACCTTC